These 20 T cell receptor beta chains came from one sample sequenced in a study of blood T cell repertoires in COVID-19. Assay: immunoSEQ multiplex PCR; the TCRdb copy retains only in-frame clones and omits some. Seen here are approximately 280,000 clones, roughly 91% observed once, and the top ten hold more than 1.5%. Material for sequencing was PBMCs or T cells enriched from blood (not recorded which). These receptors came from a woman in her sixties who had recovered from COVID-19.

This chain connects TRBV4-1 to TRBJ2-7, with TRBD1 matching over 8 bases. There are 18 residues in the CDR3. From germline, CDR1 is MGHRA and CDR2 YSYEKL. The J segment lost 0 bases and the V segment lost 4 bases, leaving 14 bases of the junction unmatched. CDR3 coding DNA: TGCGCCAGCAGCCTAAGCATGAGACAGGGGAAGAGCTCCTACGAGCAGTACTTC. This gives the protein CASSLSMRQGKSSYEQYF.

The J gene is TRBJ2-1, the V gene TRBV2; TRBD1 matches 9 bases. Germline CDR1 SNHLY, CDR2 FYNNEI. J was trimmed by 9 bases and V by 5 bases; bases with no gene match: 14. The CDR3 is 16 residues long. Here the CDR3 DNA reads TGTGCCAGCAGTCTGCGGACAGGGGAAAGTTATGGTGAGCAGTTCTTC. This translates into CASSLRTGESYGEQFF.

This clone was seen a single time. This sequence joins TRBV7-8 and TRBJ2-2; D call uncertain. The CDR3 runs to 13 residues. Germline loops: CDR1 SGHVS, CDR2 FQNEAQ. The ends were cut back, 5 bases at V and 1 base at J, with 5 bases in the middle. CDR3 amino acids: CASSEKNTGELFF. The CDR3 nucleotides read TGTGCCAGCAGCGAGAAGAACACCGGGGAGCTGTTTTTT.

This chain connects TRBV2 to TRBJ2-7, with D possibly being TRBD2 (5 bases). Looked up from germline, CDR1 is SNHLY and CDR2 is FYNNEI. The CDR3 has 14 amino acids. V lost 5 bases and J lost 6, with 17 bases in between. This CDR3 is CASSKDFSPGEQYF. The CDR3 nucleotides read TGTGCCAGCAGTAAGGACTTCTCCCCTGGCGAGCAGTACTTC.

This chain links TRBV7-8 with TRBJ2-2, with 8 positions matching TRBD2. J gave up 8 bases and V 6 bases, and 8 bases lay outside the gene matches. The CDR3 extends over 14 amino acids. CDR1 and CDR2 (germline): SGHVS, FQNEAQ. The CDR3 nucleotides read TGTGCCAGCAGGGCCAGCGGGAGTTCTGGGGAGCTGTTTTTT. It codes for CASRASGSSGELFF. Full variable domain (outside the CDR3, taken from reference TRBV7-8 and TRBJ2-2): GAGVSQSPRYKVAKRGQDVALRCDPISGHVSLFWYQQALGQGPEFLTYFQNEAQLDKSGLPSDRFFAERPEGSVSTLKIQRTQQEDSAVYLCASRASGSSGELFFGEGSRLTVL.

This clone was recorded only once. The chain carries TRBV5-6 and TRBJ1-6; 7 bases agree with TRBD1. V gave up 4 bases and J gave up 4 bases; unmatched junction bases: 5. The germline gives CDR1 SGHDT, CDR2 YYEEEE. The CDR3 runs to 15 residues. CDR3 protein: CASSPSGGYNSPLHF. In nucleotides, the CDR3 is TGTGCCAGCAGCCCCTCAGGGGGTTATAATTCACCCCTCCACTTT.

The V and J genes are TRBV28 and TRBJ1-5; possibly TRBD1 for D (6 bases). Trimming removed 7 bases from V and 4 bases from J, with 17 bases in between. Germline V CDR1 and CDR2: MDHEN, SYDVKM. The CDR3 contains 15 residues. CDR3 coding DNA: TGTGCCAGCACTTATTCGGGGGGGCGGAATCAGCCCCAGCATTTT. This encodes CASTYSGGRNQPQHF.

The V and J genes are TRBV29-1 and TRBJ2-1; 7 bases are a match to TRBD2. This CDR3 region has 14 residues. V was clipped by 2 bases and J by 4 bases; unmatched bases: 5. CDR1 and CDR2 (germline): SQVTM, ANQGSEA. CDR3 residues: CSVELAVSYNEQFF. CDR3 coding DNA: TGCAGCGTTGAACTAGCGGTCTCTTACAATGAGCAGTTCTTC.

The rearrangement joins TRBV21-1 to TRBJ1-1. TRBV21-1 is a pseudogene. The CDR3 runs to 11 residues. The CDR3 sequence: CAAGAGCEAFF. The CDR3 nucleotides read TGTGCCGCGGGGGCTGGTTGTGAAGCTTTCTTT.

CDR3 sequence reads: CATLRQGYTGELFF. The CDR3 bases are TGTGCCACTCTAAGACAGGGGTACACCGGGGAGCTGTTTTTT. The chain joins TRBV5-4 to TRBJ2-2; 8 bases map to TRBD1. Germline V gene sequence: CDR1 SGHNT, CDR2 YYREEE (reference sequence). The CDR3 runs to 14 residues. J was trimmed by 3 bases and V by 9 bases; bases with no gene match: 7.

CDR3 residues: CASSLSEGQGLTDTQYF. CDR3 nucleotides: TGTGCCAGCAGTTTATCGGAGGGGCAGGGCCTGACAGATACGCAGTATTTT. The chain carries TRBV27 and TRBJ2-3, with a possible D match to TRBD2 (6 bases). The germline V gene encodes CDR1 MNHEY and CDR2 SMNVEV (reference sequence). V dropped 0 bases and J dropped 3 bases, with 16 bases sitting between them. The CDR3 has 17 amino acids.

The V call is TRBV1, the J call TRBJ2-4; TRBD2 was called by the table and not checked on the DNA. TRBV1 counts as a pseudogene. The CDR3 runs 16 residues. CDR3: CTSSQGSSGNVNIQYF. In DNA form, the CDR3 reads TGCACCAGCAGCCAAGGGTCTAGCGGGAATGTGAACATTCAGTACTTC.

The V call is TRBV14, the J call TRBJ2-7, with a tentative D call TRBD1 (5 bases). In germline, CDR1 is SGHDN, CDR2 FVKESK. This CDR3 spans 15 amino acids. The V gene lost 0 bases and the J gene lost 4 bases, with 13 bases spanning the gap. The chain's CDR3 is CASSQELGPVYEQYF. The CDR3 nucleotides are TGTGCCAGCAGCCAAGAGTTGGGGCCAGTATACGAGCAGTACTTC.

This chain uses TRBV12-5 with TRBJ2-1, with 10 bases matching TRBD2. Trimming removed 6 bases from V and 6 bases from J; junction bases left unmatched: 8. Germline V gives CDR1 LGHNT, CDR2 FRNRAP. CDR3 length: 15 residues. The CDR3 loop is CASGASGSSVNEQFF. CDR3 bases: TGTGCTAGTGGCGCTAGCGGGAGTAGCGTCAATGAGCAGTTCTTC.

This clone was seen once. The chain joins TRBV3-1 (or the pseudogene TRBV3-2) to TRBJ2-5; D uncertain. Trimming stripped 4 bases from V and 2 bases from J, with 14 bases between. Germline CDR1 is LGHDT and CDR2 is YNNKEL (reference sequence). The CDR3 spans 15 residues. This CDR3 reads CASSPPVAEQETQYF. CDR3 sequence (DNA): TGTGCCAGCAGCCCCCCGGTGGCGGAACAAGAGACCCAGTACTTC.

The chain combines TRBV11-3 with TRBJ2-7; 7 bases align to TRBD1. Losses at the gene ends were 5 bases for V and 0 bases for J; bases not matched to a gene: 4. This CDR3 is built from 14 residues. The germline CDR1 and CDR2 sequences are SGHNT and YENEEA. The CDR3 bases are TGTGCCAGCAGCCACGGGACAGACTCCTACGAGCAGTACTTC. Amino acid sequence: CASSHGTDSYEQYF.

This clone was counted once. V usage is TRBV15 and J usage is TRBJ2-2, with unresolved D. Looked up from germline, CDR1 is LNHNV and CDR2 is YYDKDF (reference sequence). V was pared by 0 bases and J by 1 base, with 18 bases between. This CDR3 is 19 amino acids long. CDR3 bases: TGTGCCACCAGCAGAGATCAAGGCCAAGACATTAGGAACACCGGGGAGCTGTTTTTT. It codes for CATSRDQGQDIRNTGELFF.

The V and J genes are TRBV4-2 and TRBJ2-7, with TRBD2 matching 8 bases. Germline CDR1 LGHNA, CDR2 YNFKEQ. The CDR3 is made up of 15 amino acids. V was clipped by 0 bases and J by 2 bases; unmatched bases: 3. The CDR3 sequence: CASSQELAEPYEQYF. In nucleotides, the CDR3 is TGTGCCAGCAGCCAAGAACTAGCGGAGCCCTACGAGCAGTACTTC.

J is TRBJ2-2 and V is TRBV15; 12 nucleotides line up with TRBD2. Germline V gene sequence: CDR1 LNHNV, CDR2 YYDKDF (reference sequence). Trimming removed 4 bases from V and 5 bases from J; junction bases left unmatched: 2. The CDR3 spans 15 residues. The CDR3 DNA reads TGTGCCACCAGCAAAGGACTAGCGGGAACCGGGGAGCTGTTTTTT. This gives the protein CATSKGLAGTGELFF. The full variable domain, with the rest looked up from reference TRBV15 and TRBJ2-2, is DAMVIQNPRYQVTQFGKPVTLSCSQTLNHNVMYWYQQKSSQAPKLLFHYYDKDFNNEADTPDNFQSRRPNTSFCFLDIRSPGLGDTAMYLCATSKGLAGTGELFFGEGSRLTVL.

This clone has more than one count but fewer than ten. This chain links TRBV9 with TRBJ2-5, with D tentatively TRBD1 (7 bases). Germline V CDR1 and CDR2: SGDLS, YYNGEE. The CDR3 is 13 amino acids. The V gene lost 10 bases and the J gene lost 4 bases, with 17 bases spanning the gap. DNA for the CDR3: TGTGCCTCAGGGGGGTCAGGGGGAGAGACCCAGTACTTC. The encoded protein is CASGGSGGETQYF.